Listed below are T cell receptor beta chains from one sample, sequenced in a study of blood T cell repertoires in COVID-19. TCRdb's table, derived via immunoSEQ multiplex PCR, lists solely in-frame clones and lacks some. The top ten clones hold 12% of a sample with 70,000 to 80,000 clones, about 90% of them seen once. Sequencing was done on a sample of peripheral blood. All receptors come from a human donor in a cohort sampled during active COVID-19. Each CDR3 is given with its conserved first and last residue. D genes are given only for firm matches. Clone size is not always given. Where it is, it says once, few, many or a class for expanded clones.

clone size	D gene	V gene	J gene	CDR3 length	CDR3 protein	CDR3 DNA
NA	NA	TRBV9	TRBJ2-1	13	CASSSRTVREQFF	TGTGCCAGCAGCTCCCGGACAGTCAGGGAGCAGTTCTTC
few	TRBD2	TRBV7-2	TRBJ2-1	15	CASSLGRGTYNEQFF	TGTGCCAGCAGCTTAGGGCGGGGGACCTACAATGAGCAGTTCTTC
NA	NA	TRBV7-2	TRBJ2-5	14	CASSLNKIQETQYF	TGTGCCAGCAGCTTAAACAAAATCCAAGAGACCCAGTACTTC
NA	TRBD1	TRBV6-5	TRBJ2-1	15	CASTGQGVGYNEQFF	TGTGCCAGCACCGGACAGGGCGTGGGCTACAATGAGCAGTTCTTC
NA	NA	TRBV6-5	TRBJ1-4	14	CASSYSQDTGKLFF	TGTGCCAGCAGTTACTCTCAGGATACAGGAAAACTGTTTTTT
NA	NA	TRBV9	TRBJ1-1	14	CASSGDTTNTEAFF	TGTGCCAGCAGCGGCGACACAACGAACACTGAAGCTTTCTTT
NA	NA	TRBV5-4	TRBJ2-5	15	CASTIEGVEWETQYF	TGTGCCAGCACTATAGAGGGTGTTGAATGGGAGACCCAGTACTTC
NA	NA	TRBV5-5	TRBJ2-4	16	CASSFGSGSAKNIQYF	TGTGCCAGCAGCTTCGGGAGCGGTTCAGCCAAAAACATTCAGTACTTC
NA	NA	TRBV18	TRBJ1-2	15	CASSPGRQEDYGYTF	TGTGCCAGCTCTCCGGGGCGACAGGAGGACTATGGCTACACCTTC
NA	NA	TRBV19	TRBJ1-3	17	CASSPINRASSGNTIYF	TGTGCCAGTAGCCCCATCAACAGGGCCAGCTCTGGAAACACCATATATTTT
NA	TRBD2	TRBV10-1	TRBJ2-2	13	CASSASGAGELFF	TGCGCCAGCAGTGCTAGCGGGGCCGGGGAGCTGTTTTTT
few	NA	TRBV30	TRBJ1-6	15	CAWSPRSSYNSPLHF	TGTGCCTGGAGTCCAAGGAGCTCCTATAATTCACCCCTCCACTTT
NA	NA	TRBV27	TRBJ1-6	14	CASSFRTDNSPLHF	TGTGCCAGCAGTTTTCGGACAGATAATTCACCCCTCCACTTT
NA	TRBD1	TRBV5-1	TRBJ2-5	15	CASSVKGADSQTQYF	TGCGCCAGCAGCGTAAAGGGGGCAGATTCCCAGACCCAGTACTTC
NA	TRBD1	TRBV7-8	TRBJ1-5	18	CASSLDLPGPGGHQPQHF	TGTGCCAGCAGCTTAGATCTACCCGGACCAGGGGGTCATCAGCCCCAGCATTTT
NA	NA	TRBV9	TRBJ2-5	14	CASSAGLIQETQYF	TGTGCCAGCAGCGCCGGACTGATCCAAGAGACCCAGTACTTC
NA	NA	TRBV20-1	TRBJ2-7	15	CSASSGRWNTYEQYF	TGCAGTGCTAGTTCTGGGCGCTGGAATACCTACGAGCAGTACTTC
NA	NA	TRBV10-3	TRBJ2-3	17	CAISAGLPGVSTDTQYF	TGTGCCATCAGCGCCGGACTCCCGGGGGTGAGCACAGATACGCAGTATTTT
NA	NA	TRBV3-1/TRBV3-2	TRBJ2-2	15	CASSQEGRGSRELFF	TGTGCCAGCAGCCAAGAGGGACGGGGGAGCAGGGAGCTGTTTTTT
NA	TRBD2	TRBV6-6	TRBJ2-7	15	CASSSAASGSYEQYF	TGTGCCAGCAGTTCCGCGGCTAGCGGCTCCTACGAGCAGTACTTC
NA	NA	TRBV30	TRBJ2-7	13	CAWSPPNFYEQYF	TGTGCCTGGAGTCCACCCAACTTCTACGAGCAGTACTTC
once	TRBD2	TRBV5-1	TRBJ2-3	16	CASSGGTSGGTDTQYF	TGCGCCAGCAGCGGCGGGACTAGCGGGGGCACAGATACGCAGTATTTT
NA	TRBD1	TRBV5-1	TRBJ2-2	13	CASSFRTGVELFF	TGCGCCAGCAGCTTTAGGACAGGGGTCGAGCTGTTTTTT
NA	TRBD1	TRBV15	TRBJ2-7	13	CATRDRGAYEQYF	TGTGCCACCAGGGACAGGGGGGCCTACGAGCAGTACTTC
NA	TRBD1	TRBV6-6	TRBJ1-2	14	CASSWIQGIHGYTF	TGTGCCAGCAGTTGGATACAGGGGATCCATGGCTACACCTTC
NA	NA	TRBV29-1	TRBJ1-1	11	CSVDGWSEAFF	TGCAGCGTTGATGGTTGGAGCGAAGCTTTCTTT
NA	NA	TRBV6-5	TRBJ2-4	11	CASSRGDIQYF	TGTGCCAGCAGTAGGGGTGACATTCAGTACTTC
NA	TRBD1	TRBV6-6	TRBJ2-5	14	CASSIQGSPETQYF	TGTGCCAGCAGTATACAGGGGTCCCCAGAGACCCAGTACTTC
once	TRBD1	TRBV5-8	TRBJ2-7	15	CASSPYRGQAYEQYF	TGTGCCAGCAGCCCCTATCGGGGACAGGCCTACGAGCAGTACTTC
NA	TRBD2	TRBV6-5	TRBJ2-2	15	CASMRGEGRTGELFF	TGTGCCAGCATGCGGGGGGAAGGGCGCACCGGGGAGCTGTTTTTT
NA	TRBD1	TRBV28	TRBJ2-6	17	CASRRDRGLSGANVLTF	TGTGCCAGCAGGCGGGACAGGGGGCTCTCTGGGGCCAACGTCCTGACTTTC